The present TCR beta chain was sequenced within a study of T-cell reconstitution after alpha-beta-depleted transplantation in children (dated by TCRdb to the mid-2010s). Background on the whole study: T-cell immune reconstitution after TCRalphabeta/CD19-depleted allogeneic hematopoietic cell transplantation in children was quantitatively tracked in the study by means of TCR repertoire profiling.

The receptor library was made with PCR. The reads were generated on an Illumina HiSeq 2500. To normalize quantification of the TCRbeta repertoire, the TCR libraries were built with molecular barcoding that relied on unique molecular identifiers. TCRdb reworked the public reads: Q25 trimming with fastp, MiXCR clone assembly, productive beta chains retained. Records with the same CDR3 protein are collapsed into one entry carrying the most frequent genes and DNA. This sample lists about 500,000 distinct CDR3 sequences; approximately 32% were detected once. The ten largest clones represent approximately 2.3% of the sample. Points on this clonotype: Which antigen it targets is not known. No base qualities exist here, and no much larger clone lies one base off it.

The CDR3 runs 17 residues from the cysteine to the phenylalanine. CDR3 DNA only is kept here, 51 bases in frame from base 1. From V the trimming removes 0 bases and from J it removes 2 bases, while the gene matches leave 9 bases of the junction unaccounted for. Reading the germline V gene gives CDR1 SGHDN and CDR2 FVKESK. Sequences were derived from PBMCs from the stem cell graft donor, sampled from the stem cell graft. This receptor was obtained from a human donor who donated a stem cell graft to a child with aplastic anemia. The chain uses TRBV14 and TRBJ1-1; the junction holds 7 bases that match TRBD1. DNA sequence: TGTGCCAGCAGCCAAGACAGGGGGACCCTTACCAACACTGAAGCTTTCTTT. The encoded protein is CASSQDRGTLTNTEAFF.